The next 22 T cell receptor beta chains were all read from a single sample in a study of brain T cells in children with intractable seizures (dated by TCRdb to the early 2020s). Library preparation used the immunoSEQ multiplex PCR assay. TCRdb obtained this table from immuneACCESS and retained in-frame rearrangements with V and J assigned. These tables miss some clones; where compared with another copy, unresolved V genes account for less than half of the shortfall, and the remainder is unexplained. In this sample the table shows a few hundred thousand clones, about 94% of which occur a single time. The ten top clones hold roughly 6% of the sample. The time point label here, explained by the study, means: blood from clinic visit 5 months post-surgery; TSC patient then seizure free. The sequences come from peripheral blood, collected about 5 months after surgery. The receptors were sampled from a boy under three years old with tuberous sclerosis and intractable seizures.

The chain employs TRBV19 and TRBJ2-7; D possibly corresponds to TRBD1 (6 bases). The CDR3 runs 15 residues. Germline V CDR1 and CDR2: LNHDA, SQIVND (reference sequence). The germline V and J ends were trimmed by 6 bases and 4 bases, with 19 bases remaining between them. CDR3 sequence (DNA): TGTGCCAGTAGAGTACAGGGAGAATTGGCGTACGAGCAGTACTTC. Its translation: CASRVQGELAYEQYF.

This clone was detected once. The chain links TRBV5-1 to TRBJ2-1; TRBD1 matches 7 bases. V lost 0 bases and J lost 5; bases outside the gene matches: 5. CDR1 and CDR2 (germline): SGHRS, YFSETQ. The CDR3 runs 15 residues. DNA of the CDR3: TGCGCCAGCAGCTTGGCCCGGGACAGAAACAATGAGCAGTTCTTC. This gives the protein CASSLARDRNNEQFF.

CDR3: CATRANPGSNYGYTF. CDR3 bases: TGTGCCACCAGGGCTAACCCGGGATCTAACTATGGCTACACCTTC. This chain uses TRBV24-1 with TRBJ1-2; D is uncertain. The ends were cut back, 7 bases at V and 0 bases at J, with 14 bases in the middle. The CDR3 is 15 amino acids. In germline, CDR1 is KGHDR, CDR2 SFDVKD.

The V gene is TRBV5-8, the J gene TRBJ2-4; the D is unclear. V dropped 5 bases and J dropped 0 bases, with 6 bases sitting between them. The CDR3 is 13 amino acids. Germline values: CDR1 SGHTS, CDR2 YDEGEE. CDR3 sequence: CASSNLAKNIQYF. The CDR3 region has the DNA TGTGCCAGCAGTAACCTAGCCAAAAACATTCAGTACTTC.

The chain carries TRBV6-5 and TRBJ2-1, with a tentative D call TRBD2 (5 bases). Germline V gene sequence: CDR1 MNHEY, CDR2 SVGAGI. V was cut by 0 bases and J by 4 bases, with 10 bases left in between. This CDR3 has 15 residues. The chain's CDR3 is CASSYSSGEYNEQFF. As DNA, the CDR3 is TGTGCCAGCAGTTACTCGAGCGGAGAGTACAATGAGCAGTTCTTC.

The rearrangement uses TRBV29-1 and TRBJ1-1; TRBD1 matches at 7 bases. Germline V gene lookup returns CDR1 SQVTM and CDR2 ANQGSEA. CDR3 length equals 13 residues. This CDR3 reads CSSRAGGNTEAFF. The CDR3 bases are TGCAGTTCAAGAGCAGGGGGGAACACTGAAGCTTTCTTT.

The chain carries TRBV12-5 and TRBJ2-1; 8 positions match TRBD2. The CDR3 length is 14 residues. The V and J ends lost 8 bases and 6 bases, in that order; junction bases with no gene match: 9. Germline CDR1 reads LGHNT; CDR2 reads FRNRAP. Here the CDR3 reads CASSVLGLVNEQFF. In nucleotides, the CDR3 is TGTGCTAGTAGTGTCCTGGGACTAGTCAATGAGCAGTTCTTC. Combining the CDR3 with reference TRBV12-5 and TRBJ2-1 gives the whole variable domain DARVTQTPRHKVTEMGQEVTMRCQPILGHNTVFWYRQTMMQGLELLAYFRNRAPLDDSGMPKDRFSAEMPDATLATLKIQPSEPRDSAVYFCASSVLGLVNEQFFGPGTRLTVL.

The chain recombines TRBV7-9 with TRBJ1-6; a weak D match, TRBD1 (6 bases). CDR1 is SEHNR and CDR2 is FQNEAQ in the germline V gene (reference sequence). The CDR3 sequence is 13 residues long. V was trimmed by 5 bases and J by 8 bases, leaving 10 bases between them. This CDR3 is CASSVKGDSPLHF. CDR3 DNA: TGTGCCAGCAGCGTAAAGGGGGATTCACCCCTCCACTTT. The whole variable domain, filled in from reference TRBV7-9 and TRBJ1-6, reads DTGVSQNPRHKITKRGQNVTFRCDPISEHNRLYWYRQTLGQGPEFLTYFQNEAQLEKSRLLSDRFSAERPKGSFSTLEIQRTEQGDSAMYLCASSVKGDSPLHFGNGTRLTVT.

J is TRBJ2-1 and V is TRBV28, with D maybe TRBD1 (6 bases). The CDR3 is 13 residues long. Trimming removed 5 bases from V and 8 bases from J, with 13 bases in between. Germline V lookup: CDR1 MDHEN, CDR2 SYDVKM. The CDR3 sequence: CASSLYRADEQFF. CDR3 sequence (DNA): TGTGCCAGCAGTCTATACAGGGCTGATGAGCAGTTCTTC.

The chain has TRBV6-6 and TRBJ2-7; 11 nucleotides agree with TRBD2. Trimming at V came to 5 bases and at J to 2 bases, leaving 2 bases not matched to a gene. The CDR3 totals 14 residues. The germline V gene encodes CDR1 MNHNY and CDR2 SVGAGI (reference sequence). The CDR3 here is CASSRTSGPYEQYF. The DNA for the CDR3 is TGTGCCAGCAGTCGGACTAGCGGGCCCTACGAGCAGTACTTC.

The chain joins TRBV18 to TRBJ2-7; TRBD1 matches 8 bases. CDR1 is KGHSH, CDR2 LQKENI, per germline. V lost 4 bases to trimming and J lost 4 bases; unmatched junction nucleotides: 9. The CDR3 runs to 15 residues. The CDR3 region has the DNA TGTGCCAGCTCACAGGGACAGGCAATAGAATACGAGCAGTACTTC. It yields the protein CASSQGQAIEYEQYF. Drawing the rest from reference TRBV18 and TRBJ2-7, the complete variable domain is NAGVMQNPRHLVRRRGQEARLRCSPMKGHSHVYWYRQLPEEGLKFMVYLQKENIIDESGMPKERFSAEFPKEGPSILRIQQVVRGDSAAYFCASSQGQAIEYEQYFGPGTRLTVT.

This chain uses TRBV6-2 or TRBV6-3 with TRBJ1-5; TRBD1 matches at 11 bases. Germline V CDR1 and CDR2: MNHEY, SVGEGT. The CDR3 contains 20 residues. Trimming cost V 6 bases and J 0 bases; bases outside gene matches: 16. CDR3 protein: CASSHREGTGGFDSNQPQHF. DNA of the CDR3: TGTGCCAGCAGCCACCGGGAGGGGACAGGGGGTTTCGATAGCAATCAGCCCCAGCATTTT.

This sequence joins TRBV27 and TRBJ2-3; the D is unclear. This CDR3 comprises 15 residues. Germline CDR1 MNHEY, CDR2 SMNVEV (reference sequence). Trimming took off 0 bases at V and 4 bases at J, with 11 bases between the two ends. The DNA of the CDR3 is TGTGCCAGCAGTTTATCCGGGCCTAGTGCAGATACGCAGTATTTT. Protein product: CASSLSGPSADTQYF.

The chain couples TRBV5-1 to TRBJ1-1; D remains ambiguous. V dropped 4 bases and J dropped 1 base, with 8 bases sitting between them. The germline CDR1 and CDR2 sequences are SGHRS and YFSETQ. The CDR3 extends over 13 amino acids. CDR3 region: CASSPTPNTEAFF. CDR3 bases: TGCGCCAGCAGCCCGACACCGAACACTGAAGCTTTCTTT.

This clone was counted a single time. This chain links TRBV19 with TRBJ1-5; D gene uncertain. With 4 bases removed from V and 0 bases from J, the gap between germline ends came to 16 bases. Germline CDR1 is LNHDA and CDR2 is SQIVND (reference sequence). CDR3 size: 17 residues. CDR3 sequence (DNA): TGTGCCAGTAGTAACTATCCCTCCGGGAGTAGCAATCAGCCCCAGCATTTT. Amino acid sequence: CASSNYPSGSSNQPQHF.

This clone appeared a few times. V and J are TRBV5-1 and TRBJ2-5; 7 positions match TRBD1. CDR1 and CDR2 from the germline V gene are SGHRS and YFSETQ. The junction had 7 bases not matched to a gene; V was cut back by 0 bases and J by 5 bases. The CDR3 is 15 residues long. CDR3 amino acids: CASSLVDRRGETQYF. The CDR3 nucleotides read TGCGCCAGCAGCTTGGTGGACAGGAGAGGGGAGACCCAGTACTTC.

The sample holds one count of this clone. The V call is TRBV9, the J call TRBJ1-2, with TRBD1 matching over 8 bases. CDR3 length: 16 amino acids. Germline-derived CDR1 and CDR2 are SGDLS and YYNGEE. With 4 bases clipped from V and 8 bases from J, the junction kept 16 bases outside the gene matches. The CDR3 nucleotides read TGTGCCAGCAGCCCCAAGTTTTGGCAGGGGGCAGGAGGCTACACCTTC. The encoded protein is CASSPKFWQGAGGYTF.

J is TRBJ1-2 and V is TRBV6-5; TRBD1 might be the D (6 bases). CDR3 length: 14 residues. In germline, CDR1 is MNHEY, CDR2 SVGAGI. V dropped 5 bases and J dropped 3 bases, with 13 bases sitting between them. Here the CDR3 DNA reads TGTGCCAGCAGTCTGACACAGGGCCACTATGGCTACACCTTC. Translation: CASSLTQGHYGYTF.

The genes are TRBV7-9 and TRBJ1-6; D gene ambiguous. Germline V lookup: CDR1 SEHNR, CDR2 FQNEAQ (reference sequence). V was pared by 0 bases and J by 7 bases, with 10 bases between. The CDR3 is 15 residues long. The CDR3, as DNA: TGTGCCAGCAGCTTAGCCGGACGGGTGAATTCACCCCTCCACTTT. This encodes CASSLAGRVNSPLHF.

The CDR3 here is CASGVLAGGPVADTQYF. DNA for the CDR3: TGTGCCAGCGGGGTGCTAGCGGGAGGGCCCGTCGCAGATACGCAGTATTTT. This chain uses TRBV27 with TRBJ2-3, with 12 positions matching TRBD2. CDR3 length equals 17 residues. The trim removed 8 bases at V and 4 bases at J, leaving 13 bases unmatched. Per the germline V gene, CDR1 is MNHEY and CDR2 is SMNVEV (reference sequence).

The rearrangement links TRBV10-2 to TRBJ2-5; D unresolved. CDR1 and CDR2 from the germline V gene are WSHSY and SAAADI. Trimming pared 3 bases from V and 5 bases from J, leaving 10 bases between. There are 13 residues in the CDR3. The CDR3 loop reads CASSEPGWETQYF. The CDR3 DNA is TGCGCCAGCAGTGAACCCGGGTGGGAGACCCAGTACTTC.

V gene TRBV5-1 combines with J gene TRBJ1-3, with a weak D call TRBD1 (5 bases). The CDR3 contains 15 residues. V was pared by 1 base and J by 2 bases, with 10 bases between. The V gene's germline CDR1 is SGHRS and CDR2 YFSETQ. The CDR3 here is CASSLSGTAGNTIYF. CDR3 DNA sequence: TGCGCCAGCAGCTTGTCCGGGACTGCTGGAAACACCATATATTTT.